Detailed here is one TCR beta chain. Assay used: immunoSEQ multiplex PCR; TCRdb lists only in-frame clones, some missing. Among about 250,000 clones listed, around 81% were seen once. CDR1 and CDR2 from the germline V gene are SGHNT and YENEEA. The CDR3 is 14 residues long. V dropped 7 bases and J dropped 5 bases, with 17 bases sitting between them. These data originate in a study of blood T cell repertoires in COVID-19. The sample consisted of PBMCs or T cells enriched from blood (not recorded which). The V gene is TRBV11-3, the J gene TRBJ2-5; a weak D match, TRBD2 (6 bases). The clonotype comes from a man aged 45 to 65 who had recovered from COVID-19. The CDR3 DNA reads TGTGCCAGCACCCTACAGGCGGGGTGGGAGACCCAGTACTTC. This translates into CASTLQAGWETQYF.